The 27 T cell receptor beta chains given below trace back to one sample, sequenced in a study of OX40 agonist ivuxolimab in advanced cancers. Clones were read by immunoSEQ multiplex PCR, and TCRdb kept only the in-frame ones, dropping some. The sample holds about 21,000 clones, approximately 83% seen once. Sequences were derived from CD4+ or CD8+ T cells sorted from blood, sampled in a trial of the OX40 agonist ivuxolimab. Receptors were obtained from an adult with an advanced solid tumor such as melanoma, head and neck, liver or kidney cancer.

The genes are TRBV7-2 and TRBJ2-7; a weak D match, TRBD2 (6 bases). Germline values: CDR1 SGHTA, CDR2 FQGNSA. The germline V and J ends were trimmed by 2 bases and 7 bases, with 18 bases remaining between them. This CDR3 region has 15 residues. In nucleotides, the CDR3 is TGTGCCAGCAGCTTACTCCGGGGGAGAGCGTGGGAGCAGTACTTC. It codes for CASSLLRGRAWEQYF.

This chain connects TRBV4-1 to TRBJ2-7; 11 bases are shared with TRBD1. The CDR3 is made up of 14 amino acids. V dropped 4 bases and J dropped 6; count of bases not matched to a gene: 5. CDR1 and CDR2 (germline): MGHRA, YSYEKL. For the CDR3, the DNA is TGCGCCAGCAGCCTTGGACAGGGGGCAAGCGAGCAGTACTTC. Its translation: CASSLGQGASEQYF.

The rearrangement links TRBV2 to TRBJ2-1; D tentatively fits TRBD1 or TRBD2 (5 bases each). With 1 base removed from V and 0 bases from J, the gap between germline ends came to 13 bases. CDR1 is SNHLY, CDR2 FYNNEI, per germline. CDR3 length: 17 residues. The chain's CDR3 is CASSEGWDASSYNEQFF. DNA for the CDR3: TGTGCCAGCAGTGAAGGTTGGGACGCGAGCTCCTACAATGAGCAGTTCTTC.

V and J are TRBV9 and TRBJ2-3; unclear D gene. V was shortened by 0 bases and J by 3 bases, with 5 bases between the two germline ends. This CDR3 region has 13 residues. In germline, CDR1 is SGDLS, CDR2 YYNGEE. The CDR3, as DNA: TGTGCCAGCAGCGTAGTGGGGACAGATACGCAGTATTTT. Translation: CASSVVGTDTQYF.

J is TRBJ2-1 and V is TRBV7-9; D is perhaps TRBD1 or TRBD2 (5 bases each). The CDR3 totals 15 residues. Germline V lookup: CDR1 SEHNR, CDR2 FQNEAQ (reference sequence). V shed 7 bases and J shed 5 bases, with 18 bases lying between them. The CDR3 spells CASTPWELGHNEQFF. The CDR3 DNA sequence: TGTGCCAGCACCCCGTGGGAGTTGGGACACAATGAGCAGTTCTTC.

Remarks on this clone: A read error may account for a junction end that differs from germline. The chain uses TRBV5-4 and TRBJ1-1; TRBD1 is a possible D gene (6 bases). This CDR3 region has 14 residues. Looked up from germline, CDR1 is SGHNT and CDR2 is YYREEE (reference sequence). The DNA of the CDR3 is TGCGCCAGCCATTCTGCGGGGGCTTTCACTGAAGCTTTCTTT. It is translated as CASHSAGAFTEAFF.

This chain connects TRBV28 to TRBJ2-7; 9 nucleotides agree with TRBD1. V lost 6 bases and J lost 3; bases outside the gene matches: 3. Germline V CDR1 and CDR2: MDHEN, SYDVKM. The CDR3 spans 13 residues. The CDR3 nucleotides are TGTGCCAGCAGCGGGACAGGGCTCTACGAGCAGTACTTC. It yields the protein CASSGTGLYEQYF.

This chain uses TRBV11-2 with TRBJ2-1; TRBD2 is a possible D gene (5 bases). The CDR3 covers 16 residues. The germline gives CDR1 SGHAT, CDR2 FQNNGV. Trimming cost V 3 bases and J 0 bases, with 12 bases left between them. The CDR3 DNA reads as TGTGCCAGCAGCTTTTTGGACTTCAGCTCCTACAATGAGCAGTTCTTC. It specifies CASSFLDFSSYNEQFF. The variable domain in full, completed from reference TRBV11-2 and TRBJ2-1, reads EAGVAQSPRYKIIEKRQSVAFWCNPISGHATLYWYQQILGQGPKLLIQFQNNGVVDDSQLPKDRFSAERLKGVDSTLKIQPAKLEDSAVYLCASSFLDFSSYNEQFFGPGTRLTVL.

The chain combines TRBV5-4 with TRBJ1-1; D gene ambiguous. Germline loops: CDR1 SGHNT, CDR2 YYREEE (reference sequence). With 4 bases removed from V and 1 base from J, the gap between germline ends came to 11 bases. The CDR3 is 14 amino acids. The CDR3 here is CASSPETANTEAFF. CDR3 coding DNA: TGTGCCAGCAGCCCGGAGACGGCGAACACTGAAGCTTTCTTT.

The rearrangement links TRBV9 to TRBJ1-3, with D possibly matching TRBD1 (6 bases). Per germline, CDR1 SGDLS and CDR2 YYNGEE. Trimming left V 4 bases short and J 2 bases short, with 13 bases between. This CDR3 is 15 amino acids long. CDR3 bases: TGTGCCAGCAGCCAATGGGGGGCAGCTGGAAACACCATATATTTT. As protein: CASSQWGAAGNTIYF.

Only a few counts were recorded for this clone. The chain couples TRBV21-1 to TRBJ2-5; the table gives TRBD2 as D, unverified against the DNA. TRBV21-1 constitutes a pseudogene. CDR3 size: 16 residues. The CDR3 DNA sequence: TGTGCCAGCAGCAAAGCAGGCGGGAAAGGAGGAGAGACCCAGTACTTC. It yields the protein CASSKAGGKGGETQYF.

The genes are TRBV13 and TRBJ2-3; TRBD2 matches 9 bases. The germline gives CDR1 PRHDT, CDR2 FYEKMQ (reference sequence). V lost 4 bases, J lost 0 bases, and 2 bases stayed unmatched. The CDR3 has 15 residues. The DNA for the CDR3 is TGTGCCAGCAGCTCCACTAGCGGGAGCACAGATACGCAGTATTTT. Residues: CASSSTSGSTDTQYF. Full variable domain (outside the CDR3, taken from reference TRBV13 and TRBJ2-3): AAGVIQSPRHLIKEKRETATLKCYPIPRHDTVYWYQQGPGQDPQFLISFYEKMQSDKGSIPDRFSAQQFSDYHSELNMSSLELGDSALYFCASSSTSGSTDTQYFGPGTRLTVL.

This clone was observed once. Additional DNA sequences in this sample encode the identical CDR3. The chain carries TRBV5-6 and TRBJ2-3; D is uncertain. This CDR3 spans 13 amino acids. Trimming took off 1 base at V and 0 bases at J, with 3 bases between the two ends. The germline V gene has CDR1 SGHDT and CDR2 YYEEEE. For the CDR3, the DNA is TGTGCCAGCAGCTTGAGTAGCACAGATACGCAGTATTTT. This gives the protein CASSLSSTDTQYF.

The V gene is TRBV25-1, the J gene TRBJ2-2; D remains ambiguous. This CDR3 contains 13 residues. The germline V and J ends were trimmed by 6 bases and 3 bases, with 8 bases remaining between them. The germline V gene has CDR1 MGHDK and CDR2 SYGVNS. The CDR3 region is CASREDYTGELFF. CDR3 in DNA: TGTGCCAGCAGAGAAGACTACACCGGGGAGCTGTTTTTT.

This clone showed up just once. The V gene is TRBV6-1, the J gene TRBJ2-7; D is ambiguous. V gave up 7 bases and J gave up 5 bases, with 12 bases separating them. The CDR3 totals 12 residues. Germline V lookup: CDR1 MNHNS, CDR2 SASEGT. CDR3 protein: CASTDRPHEQYF. CDR3 nucleotides: TGTGCCAGCACCGATAGGCCCCACGAGCAGTACTTC.

This clone was seen more than once but under ten times. This sequence joins TRBV13 and TRBJ2-3; D call uncertain. The CDR3 is 12 residues long. Germline CDR1 reads PRHDT; CDR2 reads FYEKMQ (reference sequence). V was trimmed by 2 bases and J by 4 bases, leaving 4 bases between them. Written as DNA, the CDR3 is TGTGCCAGCAGCTTACGAGCAGATACGCAGTATTTT. Translated, it gives CASSLRADTQYF.

This clone showed up just a few times. CDR3 in DNA: TGCGCCAGCAGCCGCCAGGCCCGGACAGAGAACACTGAAGCTTTCTTT. This encodes CASSRQARTENTEAFF. The rearrangement uses TRBV4-1 and TRBJ1-1; weak D call: TRBD1 (6 bases). Trimming removed 4 bases at V and 1 base at J, with 16 bases between. The CDR3 extends over 16 amino acids. The germline gives CDR1 MGHRA, CDR2 YSYEKL.

The chain has TRBV28 and TRBJ2-5; D uncertain. CDR3 length: 13 residues. CDR1 and CDR2 (germline): MDHEN, SYDVKM. The V end was cut by 3 bases, the J end by 5 bases, with 10 bases between. CDR3 DNA: TGTGCCAGCAGTTTGAACCATGGGGAGACCCAGTACTTC. Protein sequence: CASSLNHGETQYF.

The table lists this clone with a count of one. The chain carries TRBV4-1 and TRBJ2-3; 11 bases match TRBD2. Germline V gene lookup returns CDR1 MGHRA and CDR2 YSYEKL. Trimming took 4 bases from V and 5 from J; bases not matched to a gene: 2. This CDR3 region has 14 residues. The CDR3 DNA reads TGCGCCAGCAGCCGAACTAGCGGGAGAGATACGCAGTATTTT. Encoded protein: CASSRTSGRDTQYF.

The rearrangement links TRBV9 to TRBJ2-1; 11 bases map to TRBD2. This CDR3 spans 15 amino acids. Germline lookup yields CDR1 SGDLS and CDR2 YYNGEE. V lost 4 bases to trimming and J lost 3 bases; unmatched junction nucleotides: 3. The CDR3 coding sequence is TGTGCCAGCAGCCCCGGGACTAGCGGCTACAATGAGCAGTTCTTC. It encodes CASSPGTSGYNEQFF.

This clone was observed once. V is TRBV7-9 and J is TRBJ2-3; weak D call: TRBD1 (6 bases). V gave up 5 bases and J gave up 0 bases, with 12 bases separating them. The CDR3 covers 15 residues. CDR1 and CDR2 from the germline V gene are SEHNR and FQNEAQ (reference sequence). This chain's CDR3 is CASSPSGASTDTQYF. Written as DNA, the CDR3 is TGTGCCAGCAGCCCGTCAGGGGCGAGCACAGATACGCAGTATTTT. The entire variable domain, with the rest obtained from reference TRBV7-9 and TRBJ2-3, is as follows: DTGVSQNPRHKITKRGQNVTFRCDPISEHNRLYWYRQTLGQGPEFLTYFQNEAQLEKSRLLSDRFSAERPKGSFSTLEIQRTEQGDSAMYLCASSPSGASTDTQYFGPGTRLTVL.

The rearrangement links TRBV5-6 to TRBJ2-5, with D possibly being TRBD1 (6 bases). V lost 7 bases, J lost 5 bases, and 12 bases lay in between. Germline assignment: CDR1 SGHDT and CDR2 YYEEEE. This CDR3 comprises 12 residues. CDR3 in DNA: TGTGCCAGCGGGGGCTCCGGGGAGACCCAGTACTTC. Translation gives CASGGSGETQYF.

This sequence joins TRBV9 and TRBJ1-2; 7 nucleotides line up with TRBD1. V lost 4 bases and J lost 5; bases outside the gene matches: 8. The CDR3 runs 14 residues. From germline, CDR1 is SGDLS and CDR2 YYNGEE. CDR3 region: CASSPRDRIYGYTF. CDR3 coding DNA: TGTGCCAGCAGCCCCCGGGACAGAATTTATGGCTACACCTTC.

This clone was counted between two and nine times. This chain connects TRBV5-1 to TRBJ1-1; a possible D gene is TRBD1 (5 bases). Trimming removed 0 bases from V and 0 bases from J, with 9 bases in between. The CDR3 spans 15 residues. Germline values: CDR1 SGHRS, CDR2 YFSETQ. Written as DNA, the CDR3 is TGCGCCAGCAGCTTGGCGGGGGGGATGAACACTGAAGCTTTCTTT. This gives the protein CASSLAGGMNTEAFF.

This clone came up a few times. V usage is TRBV19 and J usage is TRBJ2-1; D is possibly TRBD2 (6 bases). The CDR3 contains 16 residues. Germline V lookup: CDR1 LNHDA, CDR2 SQIVND (reference sequence). The germline V and J ends were trimmed by 6 bases and 0 bases, with 15 bases remaining between them. CDR3: CASSLGSVFSYNEQFF. The CDR3 nucleotides are TGTGCCAGTAGCCTCGGGAGTGTCTTCTCCTACAATGAGCAGTTCTTC.

The genes are TRBV30 and TRBJ1-5; the D gene is possibly TRBD1 (5 bases). CDR1 and CDR2 from the germline V gene are GTSNPN and SVGIG (reference sequence). Trimming stripped 2 bases from V and 0 bases from J, with 20 bases between. CDR3 length equals 18 residues. For the CDR3, the DNA is TGTGCCTGGAGTCGGAAGCAGGGTTCAATTTATAGCAATCAGCCCCAGCATTTT. It specifies CAWSRKQGSIYSNQPQHF.

As for this clone: Other DNA sequences in the sample encode the same CDR3. The CDR3 protein is CASSYGIEQYF. CDR3 DNA: TGTGCCAGCAGTTACGGGATCGAGCAGTACTTC. This chain joins TRBV6-5 and TRBJ2-7; D unclear. V shed 2 bases and J shed 6 bases, with 5 bases lying between them. The CDR3 extends over 11 amino acids. Germline V gene lookup returns CDR1 MNHEY and CDR2 SVGAGI.